The 27 T cell receptor beta chains presented below share a single source sample, sequenced in a study of neurological immune-mediated disorders. TCRdb processed the 5' RACE reads anew with MiXCR; each CDR3 protein has one entry. The sample consists of approximately 59,000 distinct CDR3 sequences, more than 4.5% of them appearing once. The sample taken for sequencing was PBMCs. Every receptor here comes from a human donor with multiple sclerosis. The donor label of this sample is uncertain.

This clonotype has a count of ten or more. The chain uses TRBV3-1 and TRBJ1-5; a weak D match, TRBD1 (5 bases). There are 13 residues in the CDR3. Per germline, CDR1 LGHDT and CDR2 YNNKEL (reference sequence). V dropped 4 bases and J dropped 7 bases, with 11 bases sitting between them. The CDR3 coding sequence is TGTGCCAGCAGCCCGGGGGAAAGGCAGCCCCAGCATTTT. The encoded protein is CASSPGERQPQHF.

This clonotype was seen repeatedly, ten times or more. The gene calls are TRBV5-1 and TRBJ2-7, with 7 bases matching TRBD1. CDR1 and CDR2 from the germline V gene are SGHRS and YFSETQ. V shed 0 bases, J shed 9 bases, and the junction held 9 bases outside the gene matches. The CDR3 is 14 amino acids. Written as DNA, the CDR3 is TGCGCCAGCAGCTTGGGACAGGGAATAGGGGTGCAGTACTTC. Translating gives CASSLGQGIGVQYF.

This clonotype showed up many times. The gene calls are TRBV24-1 and TRBJ1-1, with no clear D. CDR1 is KGHDR and CDR2 is SFDVKD in the germline V gene. V lost 4 bases and J 2 bases, leaving 10 bases between the germline ends. CDR3 length: 14 amino acids. The chain's CDR3 is CATSERTDNTEAFF. CDR3 coding DNA: TGTGCCACCAGTGAAAGGACGGACAACACTGAAGCTTTCTTT.

This rearrangement joins TRBV11-3 to TRBJ2-1; no reliable D call. The V and J ends lost 4 bases and 10 bases respectively, with 11 bases between them. The CDR3 is made up of 12 amino acids. CDR1 and CDR2 from the germline V gene are SGHNT and YENEEA. The CDR3 region has the DNA TGTGCCAGCAGCTACAATGGGGTAGAGCAGTTCTTC. Translation gives CASSYNGVEQFF.

This clonotype has a count of ten or more. The gene calls are TRBV6-1 and TRBJ1-5; D is undetermined. Germline lookup yields CDR1 MNHNS and CDR2 SASEGT. The CDR3 is made up of 15 amino acids. Between the trimmed V and J ends, which lost 7 bases and 0 bases, there was a span of 13 bases. DNA for the CDR3: TGTGCCAGCACCCTGGCAGGAAATAGCAATCAGCCCCAGCATTTT. Protein sequence: CASTLAGNSNQPQHF.

The chain recombines TRBV14 with TRBJ2-2; perhaps D is TRBD1 or TRBD2 (5 bases each). CDR3 size: 16 residues. CDR1 SGHDN and CDR2 FVKESK come from the germline V gene. V shed 4 bases and J shed 3 bases, with 15 bases lying between them. The CDR3 sequence: CASSPRLGVDTGELFF. As DNA, the CDR3 is TGTGCCAGCAGCCCCAGGCTGGGGGTAGACACCGGGGAGCTGTTTTTT.

This clonotype was counted at least ten times. The rearrangement links TRBV29-1 to TRBJ2-4; D not resolved. With 4 bases removed from V and 7 bases from J, the gap between germline ends came to 20 bases. Germline V gene data show CDR1 as SQVTM and CDR2 as ANQGSEA. The CDR3 extends over 15 amino acids. CDR3: CSVAASAGEGNIQYF. CDR3 DNA sequence: TGCAGCGTTGCCGCGTCCGCAGGAGAAGGGAACATTCAGTACTTC.

Ten or more counts support this clonotype. The gene calls are TRBV5-6 and TRBJ2-6; no reliable D call. CDR1 is SGHDT and CDR2 is YYEEEE in the germline V gene. The V end lost 4 bases, the J end lost 0 bases, and 8 bases lay between the germline ends. The CDR3 length is 15 residues. The chain's CDR3 is CASSTIRSGANVLTF. CDR3 nucleotides: TGTGCCAGCAGCACGATCCGCTCTGGGGCCAACGTCCTGACTTTC. The full variable domain, in which reference TRBV5-6 and TRBJ2-6 provide the parts outside the CDR3, is DAGVTQSPTHLIKTRGQQVTLRCSPKSGHDTVSWYQQALGQGPQFIFQYYEEEERQRGNFPDRFSGHQFPNYSSELNVNALLLGDSALYLCASSTIRSGANVLTFGAGSRLTVL.

At least ten counts were recorded for this clonotype. This rearrangement joins TRBV7-8 to TRBJ2-4; 7 bases align to TRBD2. The CDR3 has 13 residues. With 3 bases clipped from V and 9 bases from J, the junction kept 5 bases outside the gene matches. The V gene's germline CDR1 is SGHVS and CDR2 FQNEAQ. CDR3 residues: CASSFGGVGIQYF. In DNA, the CDR3 is TGTGCCAGCAGCTTTGGGGGGGTCGGCATTCAGTACTTC.

Many counts were recorded for this clonotype. The chain has TRBV29-1 and TRBJ1-2; D call uncertain. The germline V gene has CDR1 SQVTM and CDR2 ANQGSEA. V was trimmed by 0 bases and J by 4 bases, leaving 6 bases between them. The CDR3 spans 12 residues. CDR3 DNA: TGCAGCGTTGAAGATAACAGCTATGGCTACACCTTC. As protein: CSVEDNSYGYTF. Full variable domain (rest looked up from reference TRBV29-1 and TRBJ1-2): SAVISQKPSRDICQRGTSLTIQCQVDSQVTMMFWYRQQPGQSLTLIATANQGSEATYESGFVIDKFPISRPNLTFSTLTVSNMSPEDSSIYLCSVEDNSYGYTFGSGTRLTVV.

The table lists this clonotype with many counts. The rearrangement links TRBV4-2 to TRBJ2-3, with a weak D call TRBD1 (5 bases). Germline V lookup: CDR1 LGHNA, CDR2 YNFKEQ. The V end was cut by 0 bases, the J end by 1 base, with 11 bases between. This CDR3 has 16 amino acids. The CDR3 bases are TGTGCCAGCAGCCAAGAAAGGACACGCCGCACAGATACGCAGTATTTT. Its translation: CASSQERTRRTDTQYF.

This clonotype appeared many times. The chain is built from TRBV20-1 and TRBJ1-1, with 7 positions matching TRBD1. V gave up 5 bases and J gave up 4 bases; unmatched junction bases: 7. CDR1 is DFQATT and CDR2 is SNEGSKA in the germline V gene (reference sequence). This CDR3 has 13 residues. For the CDR3, the DNA is TGCAGTGCTGTCTACGACAGGGTCACTGAAGCTTTCTTT. Its protein product is CSAVYDRVTEAFF.

This clonotype appeared many times. The gene calls are TRBV7-2 and TRBJ2-3; D is ambiguous. Germline CDR1 is SGHTA and CDR2 is FQGNSA. This CDR3 has 16 residues. The ends were cut back, 1 base at V and 0 bases at J, with 11 bases in the middle. CDR3 region: CASSLEAVASTDTQYF. CDR3 nucleotide sequence: TGTGCCAGCAGCTTAGAGGCGGTGGCTAGCACAGATACGCAGTATTTT. Full variable domain (remainder filled in from reference TRBV7-2 and TRBJ2-3): GAGVSQSPSNKVTEKGKDVELRCDPISGHTALYWYRQSLGQGLEFLIYFQGNSAPDKSGLPSDRFSAERTGGSVSTLTIQRTQQEDSAVYLCASSLEAVASTDTQYFGPGTRLTVL.

This clonotype has a count of ten or more. The CDR3 protein is CASSLGPLVEQYF. The CDR3 DNA reads TGTGCCAGCAGCTTGGGGCCCCTTGTGGAGCAGTACTTC. The chain recombines TRBV5-5 with TRBJ2-7, with D hard to call. Trimming took 0 bases from V and 7 from J, leaving 11 bases between them. This CDR3 is built from 13 residues. CDR1 is SGHKS, CDR2 YYEKEE, per germline (reference sequence).

Many counts were recorded for this clonotype. The chain carries TRBV5-1 and TRBJ2-7; D gene uncertain. This CDR3 comprises 13 residues. V was pared by 5 bases and J by 3 bases, with 12 bases between. CDR1 SGHRS and CDR2 YFSETQ come from the germline V gene. CDR3 bases: TGCGCCAGCAGTTCTGAAAACATCTACGAGCAGTACTTC. Translating it yields CASSSENIYEQYF.

This clonotype has at least ten counts. The V call is TRBV5-1, the J call TRBJ2-3; D may be TRBD2 (6 bases). The germline V and J ends were trimmed by 0 bases and 3 bases, with 11 bases remaining between them. This CDR3 has 15 amino acids. Germline CDR1 reads SGHRS; CDR2 reads YFSETQ. The CDR3 reads CASSLEEGRTDTQYF. In DNA, the CDR3 is TGCGCCAGCAGCTTGGAGGAGGGGAGGACAGATACGCAGTATTTT.

This clonotype showed up many times. This chain links TRBV5-1 with TRBJ1-1, with TRBD1 identical over 7 bases. Trimming removed 4 bases from V and 7 bases from J; junction bases left unmatched: 10. The CDR3 is 14 residues long. From germline, CDR1 is SGHRS and CDR2 YFSETQ. In DNA form, the CDR3 reads TGCGCCAGCAGCGAGCCGACAGGGAAGGGTGAAGCTTTCTTT. Amino acid sequence: CASSEPTGKGEAFF.

The table lists this clonotype with many counts. The chain has TRBV12-3 or TRBV12-4 and TRBJ2-1, with 9 bases identical to TRBD1. Germline trimming cut 7 bases from V and 5 bases from J; bases unmatched to any gene: 6. This CDR3 contains 14 residues. The CDR3 DNA is TGTGCCAGCACCGGGACAGGGTGGGACAATGAGCAGTTCTTC. Amino acids: CASTGTGWDNEQFF.

This clonotype appeared many times. V usage is TRBV5-1 and J usage is TRBJ1-3; D unclear. This CDR3 has 14 amino acids. Germline CDR1 SGHRS, CDR2 YFSETQ. Deletions cut 4 bases from V and 0 bases from J, with 8 bases between. DNA of the CDR3: TGCGCCAGCAGCAGGACGGGCTCTGGAAACACCATATATTTT. Its translation: CASSRTGSGNTIYF.

This clonotype was counted at least ten times. The chain has TRBV20-1 and TRBJ1-5; the D gene is possibly TRBD1 (6 bases). The CDR3 is made up of 16 amino acids. V was clipped by 0 bases and J by 0 bases, with 12 bases between them. Germline CDR1 and CDR2: DFQATT and SNEGSKA (reference sequence). CDR3: CSARDFGQNSNQPQHF. DNA for the CDR3: TGCAGTGCTAGAGATTTCGGACAGAATAGCAATCAGCCCCAGCATTTT.

This clonotype was seen many times. V is TRBV20-1 and J is TRBJ1-6; D gene ambiguous. Trimming took off 2 bases at V and 9 bases at J, with 17 bases between the two ends. The CDR3 covers 15 residues. Germline V gene data show CDR1 as DFQATT and CDR2 as SNEGSKA (reference sequence). The CDR3 region has the DNA TGCAGTGCTAGACCAGGAGGGCATGCCGGTTCACCCCTCCACTTT. Its protein is CSARPGGHAGSPLHF.

In this sample, this clonotype turned up many times. This sequence joins TRBV21-1 and TRBJ1-1; the D call of TRBD1 is as the table states it, not checked on the DNA. TRBV21-1 is a pseudogene locus. This CDR3 region has 14 residues. The CDR3 region has the DNA TGTGCCAGCAGCGCGGGACAGAATGACACTGAAGCTTTCTTT. Its translation is CASSAGQNDTEAFF.

This clonotype was detected many times. The chain couples TRBV5-1 to TRBJ2-7; 8 bases agree with TRBD1. This CDR3 is 14 amino acids long. Germline lookup yields CDR1 SGHRS and CDR2 YFSETQ. The ends lost 1 base at V and 4 bases at J; junction bases unmatched: 4. Written as DNA, the CDR3 is TGCGCCAGCAGCTTGCGACAGGGGTTATACGAGCAGTACTTC. Its translation: CASSLRQGLYEQYF. Complete variable domain (other parts from reference TRBV5-1 and TRBJ2-7): KAGVTQTPRYLIKTRGQQVTLSCSPISGHRSVSWYQQTPGQGLQFLFEYFSETQRNKGNFPGRFSGRQFSNSRSEMNVSTLELGDSALYLCASSLRQGLYEQYFGPGTRLTVT.

This clonotype was counted a few times. The chain joins TRBV3-1 to TRBJ2-5; perhaps TRBD2 as D (6 bases). This CDR3 has 16 amino acids. V lost 5 bases and J lost 5, with 21 bases in between. Germline V gene data show CDR1 as LGHDT and CDR2 as YNNKEL (reference sequence). CDR3 nucleotides: TGTGCCAGCAGCTACAGTGGGTCGGGGGATTGGGAGACCCAGTACTTC. Translating gives CASSYSGSGDWETQYF.

In its sample, this clonotype was seen many times. This chain connects TRBV9 to TRBJ2-1; 11 bases align to TRBD2. This CDR3 has 15 residues. V dropped 0 bases and J dropped 7; count of bases not matched to a gene: 3. Germline V CDR1 and CDR2: SGDLS, YYNGEE. CDR3 region: CASSVGSGGANEQFF. DNA for the CDR3: TGTGCCAGCAGCGTAGGTAGCGGGGGGGCAAATGAGCAGTTCTTC.

This clonotype was observed many times. The chain is built from TRBV5-1 and TRBJ2-1, with 12 bases aligning to TRBD2. The CDR3 spans 14 residues. Per germline, CDR1 SGHRS and CDR2 YFSETQ. Trimming cost V 7 bases and J 3 bases; bases outside gene matches: 2. The CDR3 here is CASELAGGYNEQFF. DNA for the CDR3: TGCGCCAGCGAACTAGCGGGGGGCTACAATGAGCAGTTCTTC.

Many counts were recorded for this clonotype. The rearrangement uses TRBV4-1 and TRBJ1-3, with D hard to call. The germline V and J ends were trimmed by 2 bases and 0 bases, with 11 bases remaining between them. The CDR3 contains 16 residues. In germline, CDR1 is MGHRA, CDR2 YSYEKL. CDR3 residues: CASSQKNPSSGNTIYF. The DNA of the CDR3 is TGCGCCAGCAGCCAAAAGAACCCGTCCTCTGGAAACACCATATATTTT.